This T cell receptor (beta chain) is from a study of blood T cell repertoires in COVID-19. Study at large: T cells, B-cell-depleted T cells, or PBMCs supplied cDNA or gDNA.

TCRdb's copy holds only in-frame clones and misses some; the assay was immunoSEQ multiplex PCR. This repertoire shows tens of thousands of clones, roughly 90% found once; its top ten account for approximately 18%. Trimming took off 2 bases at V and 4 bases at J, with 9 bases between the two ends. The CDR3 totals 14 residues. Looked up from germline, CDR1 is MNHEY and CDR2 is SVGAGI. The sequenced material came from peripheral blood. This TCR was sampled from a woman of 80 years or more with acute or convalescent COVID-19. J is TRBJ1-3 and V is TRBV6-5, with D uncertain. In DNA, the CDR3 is TGTGCCAGCAGTTACGGGCCGGGGGGAAACACCATATATTTT. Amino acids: CASSYGPGGNTIYF.